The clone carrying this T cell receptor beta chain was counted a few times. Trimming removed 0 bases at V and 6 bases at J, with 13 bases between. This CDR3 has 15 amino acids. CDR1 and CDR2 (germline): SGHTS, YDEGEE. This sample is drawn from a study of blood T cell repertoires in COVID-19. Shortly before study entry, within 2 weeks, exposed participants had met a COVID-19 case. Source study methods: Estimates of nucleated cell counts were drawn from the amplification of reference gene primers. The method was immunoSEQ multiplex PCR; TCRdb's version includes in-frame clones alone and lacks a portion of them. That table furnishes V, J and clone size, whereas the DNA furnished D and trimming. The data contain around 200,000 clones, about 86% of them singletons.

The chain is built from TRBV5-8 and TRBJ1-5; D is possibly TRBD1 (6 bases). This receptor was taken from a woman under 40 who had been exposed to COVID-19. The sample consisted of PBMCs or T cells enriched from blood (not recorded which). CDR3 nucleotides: TGTGCCAGCAGCTTGGGAGGGGGTAGTAGTCAGCCCCAGCATTTT. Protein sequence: CASSLGGGSSQPQHF.